This T cell receptor beta chain was obtained from a study of blood T cell repertoires in COVID-19. Study information: Whether acute or convalescent, the COVID-19 samples came from the United States, Italy and Spain.

Germline trimming cut 2 bases from V and 2 bases from J; bases unmatched to any gene: 7. The CDR3 length is 16 residues. Original processing methods: By means of reference gene primer amplification, nucleated cell counts were estimated. TCRdb's table, derived via immunoSEQ multiplex PCR, lists solely in-frame clones and lacks some. V and J calls and clone size are as listed in that table; D and trimming were resolved from the DNA. Of roughly 130,000 clones in the sample, about 88% were seen once. The specimen was peripheral blood. The chain recombines TRBV23-1 with TRBJ2-5, with 8 nucleotides matching TRBD1. TRBV23-1 is placed among ORFs of uncertain function. The TCR was taken from a man aged 50 to 60 with active COVID-19. The CDR3 is CASSQTTGVPQETQYF. The CDR3, as DNA: TGCGCCAGCAGTCAAACGACAGGGGTCCCGCAAGAGACCCAGTACTTC.